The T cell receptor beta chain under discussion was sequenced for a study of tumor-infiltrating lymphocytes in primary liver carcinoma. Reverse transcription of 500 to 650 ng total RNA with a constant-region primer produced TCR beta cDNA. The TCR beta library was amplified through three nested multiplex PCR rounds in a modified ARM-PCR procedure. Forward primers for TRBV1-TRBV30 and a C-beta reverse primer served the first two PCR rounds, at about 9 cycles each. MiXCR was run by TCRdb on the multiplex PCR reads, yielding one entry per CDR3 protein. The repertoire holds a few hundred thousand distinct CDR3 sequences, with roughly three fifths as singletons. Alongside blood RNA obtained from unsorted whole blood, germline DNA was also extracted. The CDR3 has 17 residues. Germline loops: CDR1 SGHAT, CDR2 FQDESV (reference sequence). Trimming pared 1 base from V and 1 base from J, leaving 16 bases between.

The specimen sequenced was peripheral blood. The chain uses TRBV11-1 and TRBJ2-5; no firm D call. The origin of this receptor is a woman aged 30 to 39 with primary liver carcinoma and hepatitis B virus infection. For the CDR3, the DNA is TGTGCCAGCAGCTTAGGGGTAGACACCTCGTGCCAAGAGACCCAGTACTTC. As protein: CASSLGVDTSCQETQYF.